The clone carrying this T cell receptor beta chain has just a few counts. What it binds is not known. Clones were read by immunoSEQ multiplex PCR, and TCRdb kept only the in-frame ones, dropping some. The sample lists some 72,000 clones; 96% were seen once. The data were taken from a study of human thymus T cells. Findings of the study overall: Both thymic and peripheral blood repertoires showed apparently biased V and J usage. The related literature has documented a marked overlap of thymic repertoires among unrelated individuals.

Obtained as resections during corrective heart surgery, the thymus tissue was then studied. Congenital heart defects were the reason for the corrective surgery that the donors, healthy Finnish infants, were having. Trimming shortened V by 4 bases and J by 0 bases, and 11 bases separated the two germline ends. CDR1 and CDR2 (germline): SGHNT, YYREEE (reference sequence). This CDR3 region has 15 residues. The sequenced material came from thymus tissue. The J gene is TRBJ1-3, the V gene TRBV5-4; D is unclear. This TCR came from a boy under two years old with a congenital heart defect but otherwise immunologically healthy. CDR3 sequence reads: CASSAVTDSGNTIYF. The CDR3 region has the DNA TGTGCCAGCAGCGCCGTGACCGACTCTGGAAACACCATATATTTT. Variable domain in full (rest from reference TRBV5-4 and TRBJ1-3): ETGVTQSPTHLIKTRGQQVTLRCSSQSGHNTVSWYQQALGQGPQFIFQYYREEENGRGNFPPRFSGLQFPNYSSELNVNALELDDSALYLCASSAVTDSGNTIYFGEGSWLTVV.